This T cell receptor beta chain was obtained from a study of cytomegalovirus exposure and HLA in healthy donors. Primers: 60 Vbeta forward and 13 Jbeta reverse. TCRdb's copy holds only in-frame clones and misses some; the assay was immunoSEQ multiplex PCR. This sample carries more than 95,000 clones, about 81% of them seen once, and the ten largest clones take less than 1.1%. General study results and limits: V- and J-gene trimming of TCR beta was linked (in a later analysis) to a missense DCLRE1C variant.

As concerns this clone: Its antigen is unidentified.

The CDR3 extends over 13 amino acids. V lost 3 bases and J lost 9, with 12 bases in between. CDR1 and CDR2 from the germline V gene are SGHTA and FQGNSA. V usage is TRBV7-2 and J usage is TRBJ2-1; TRBD2 is a possible D gene (6 bases). This TCR came from a woman aged 25 to 45 in good health and CMV-seronegative. Sequencing input: PBMCs. CDR3 nucleotides: TGTGCCAGCAGCTTGGACTACCGACTTGAGCAGTTCTTC. It is translated as CASSLDYRLEQFF.